This T cell receptor (beta chain) was recovered during a study of blood T cells in healthy people across ages. Study-level findings and limits: PBMCs were not sorted, which prevented a conclusive comparison of naive versus antigen-experienced cells.

V shed 3 bases and J shed 6 bases, with 12 bases lying between them. CDR1 is SEHNR, CDR2 FQNEAQ, per germline (reference sequence). The CDR3 extends over 13 amino acids. Each of the donors had around 9 milliliters of peripheral blood drawn into EDTA-treated Vacutainer tubes. The authors ran a second PCR of about 6 to 11 cycles using a sample-barcoded 5' primer and a J-beta primer mix. The template-switch adaptor, which had 12 random nucleotides, put a tag on each cDNA molecule. In TCRdb, the 5' RACE reads were re-called with MiXCR into one record per CDR3 protein. The data hold 1.5 million to 2 million distinct CDR3 sequences, with approximately 30% observed a single time. The table lists this clonotype with many counts. Its antigen is as yet unknown.

This clonotype originated in a woman aged 25 to 39 in good health. Sequencing used blood. This chain connects TRBV7-9 to TRBJ2-7; D possibly corresponds to TRBD1 (7 bases). In DNA form, the CDR3 reads TGTGCCAGCAGCTTGGAGGGACAGCGCGAGCAGTACTTC. Its translation: CASSLEGQREQYF. The full variable domain, completed using reference TRBV7-9 and TRBJ2-7, is DTGVSQNPRHKITKRGQNVTFRCDPISEHNRLYWYRQTLGQGPEFLTYFQNEAQLEKSRLLSDRFSAERPKGSFSTLEIQRTEQGDSAMYLCASSLEGQREQYFGPGTRLTVT.